Here is one TCR beta chain with its context. Through a sample-barcoded 5' primer and a J-beta primer mix, a second PCR was run for roughly 7 to 12 cycles. One entry per CDR3 protein, called by TCRdb with MiXCR from the 5' RACE reads. The sample holds some 1.8 million distinct CDR3 sequences; 39% are singletons and the top ten take approximately 22%. CDR1 and CDR2 (germline): DFQATT, SNEGSKA (reference sequence). The CDR3 runs to 13 residues. V was clipped by 0 bases and J by 6 bases, with 9 bases between them. The data were taken from a study of blood T cells in healthy people across ages. This TCR came from a human donor in good health. This chain links TRBV20-1 with TRBJ1-5; D is uncertain. Sequenced input: blood. As DNA, the CDR3 is TGCAGTGCTAGAGAGCACCGCGCTCAGCCCCAGCATTTT. Its protein is CSAREHRAQPQHF.